The clone carrying this T cell receptor (beta chain) has a handful of counts. This sample is drawn from a study of T cells of healthy individuals. Per the germline V gene, CDR1 is SGHKS and CDR2 is YYEKEE (reference sequence). There are 16 residues in the CDR3. Trimming took 2 bases from V and 3 from J, leaving 15 bases between them. MiXCR was run by TCRdb on the 5' RACE reads, yielding one entry per CDR3 protein. The data contain about 63,000 distinct CDR3 sequences, around 16% of them singletons. This clonotype was sampled from a human donor in good health. V and J are TRBV5-5 and TRBJ1-5, with D unresolved. The CDR3 nucleotides are TGTGCCAGCAGCTTAAGCCCTCCCCTTTACAATCAGCCCCAGCATTTT. Protein sequence: CASSLSPPLYNQPQHF.